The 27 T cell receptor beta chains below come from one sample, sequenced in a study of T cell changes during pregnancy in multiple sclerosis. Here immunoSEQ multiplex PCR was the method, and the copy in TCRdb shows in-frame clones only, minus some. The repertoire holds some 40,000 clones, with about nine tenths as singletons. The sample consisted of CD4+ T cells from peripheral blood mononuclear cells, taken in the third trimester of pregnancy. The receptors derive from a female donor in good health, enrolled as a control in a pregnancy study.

The CDR3 region has the DNA TGCGCCAGCAGCTTGGGTCCGGGAGGGCCGAATGAGCAGTTCTTC. Protein: CASSLGPGGPNEQFF. The chain joins TRBV5-1 to TRBJ2-1, with 8 bases that match TRBD2. CDR3 length: 15 residues. CDR1 is SGHRS and CDR2 is YFSETQ in the germline V gene. The V gene end was trimmed by 0 bases and the J gene end by 7 bases; junction bases not matched to a gene: 6.

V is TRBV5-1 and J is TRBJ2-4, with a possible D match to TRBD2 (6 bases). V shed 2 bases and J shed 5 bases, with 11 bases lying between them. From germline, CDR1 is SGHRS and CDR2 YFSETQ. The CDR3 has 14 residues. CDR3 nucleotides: TGCGCCAGCAGCTTTGGGGAGGTTGAAAACATTCAGTACTTC. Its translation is CASSFGEVENIQYF.

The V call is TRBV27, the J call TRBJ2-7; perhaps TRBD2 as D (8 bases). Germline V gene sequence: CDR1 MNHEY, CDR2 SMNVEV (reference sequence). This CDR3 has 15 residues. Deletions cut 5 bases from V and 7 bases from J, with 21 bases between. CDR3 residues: CASSGTDSGMREQYF. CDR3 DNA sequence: TGTGCCAGCAGTGGGACAGATAGCGGGATGAGGGAGCAGTACTTC.

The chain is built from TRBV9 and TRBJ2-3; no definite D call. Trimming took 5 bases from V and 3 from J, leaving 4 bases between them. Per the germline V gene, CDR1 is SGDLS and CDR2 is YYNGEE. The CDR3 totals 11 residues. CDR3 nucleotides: TGTGCCAGCAGTAGAACAGATACGCAGTATTTT. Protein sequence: CASSRTDTQYF.

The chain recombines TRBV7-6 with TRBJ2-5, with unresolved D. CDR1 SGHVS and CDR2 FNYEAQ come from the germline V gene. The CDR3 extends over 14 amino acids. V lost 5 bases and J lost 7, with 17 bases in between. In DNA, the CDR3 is TGTGCCAGCAGCCAAACCCCTTGGCTAGGGACCCAGTACTTC. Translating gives CASSQTPWLGTQYF. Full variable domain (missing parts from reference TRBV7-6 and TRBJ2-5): GAGVSQSPRYKVTKRGQDVALRCDPISGHVSLYWYRQALGQGPEFLTYFNYEAQQDKSGLPNDRFSAERPEGSISTLTIQRTEQRDSAMYRCASSQTPWLGTQYFGPGTRLLVL.

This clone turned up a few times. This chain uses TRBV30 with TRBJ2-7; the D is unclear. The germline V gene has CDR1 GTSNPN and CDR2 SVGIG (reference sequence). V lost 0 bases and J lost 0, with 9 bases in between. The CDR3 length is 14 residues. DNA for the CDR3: TGTGCCTGGAGTGTAAACGCTAACTCCTACGAGCAGTACTTC. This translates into CAWSVNANSYEQYF.

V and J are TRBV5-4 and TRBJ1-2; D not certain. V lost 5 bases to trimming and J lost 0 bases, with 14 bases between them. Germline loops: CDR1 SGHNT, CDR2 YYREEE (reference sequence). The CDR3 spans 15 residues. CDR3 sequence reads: CASRPQSSANYGYTF. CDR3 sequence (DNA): TGTGCCAGCAGACCCCAGAGCAGCGCTAACTATGGCTACACCTTC. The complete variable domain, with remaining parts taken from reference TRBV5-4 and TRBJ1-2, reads ETGVTQSPTHLIKTRGQQVTLRCSSQSGHNTVSWYQQALGQGPQFIFQYYREEENGRGNFPPRFSGLQFPNYSSELNVNALELDDSALYLCASRPQSSANYGYTFGSGTRLTVV.

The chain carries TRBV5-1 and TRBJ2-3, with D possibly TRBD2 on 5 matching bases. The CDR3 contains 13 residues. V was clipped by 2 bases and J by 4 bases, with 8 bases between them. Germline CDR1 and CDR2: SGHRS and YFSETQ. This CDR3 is CASSLVGADTQYF. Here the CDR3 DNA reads TGCGCCAGCAGCTTAGTCGGGGCAGATACGCAGTATTTT.

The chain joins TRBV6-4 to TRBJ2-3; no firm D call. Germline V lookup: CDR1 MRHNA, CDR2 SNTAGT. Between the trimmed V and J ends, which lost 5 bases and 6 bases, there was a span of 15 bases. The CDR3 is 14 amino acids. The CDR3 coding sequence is TGTGCCAGCAGTATCGTTCGTTGGGCGGATACGCAGTATTTT. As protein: CASSIVRWADTQYF.

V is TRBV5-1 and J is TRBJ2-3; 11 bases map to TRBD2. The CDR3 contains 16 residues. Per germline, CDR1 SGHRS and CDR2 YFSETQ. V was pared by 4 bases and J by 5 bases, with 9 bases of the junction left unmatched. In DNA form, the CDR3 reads TGCGCCAGCAGCGTCTTAGCGGGGGGGCCTTTAGATACGCAGTATTTT. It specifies CASSVLAGGPLDTQYF.

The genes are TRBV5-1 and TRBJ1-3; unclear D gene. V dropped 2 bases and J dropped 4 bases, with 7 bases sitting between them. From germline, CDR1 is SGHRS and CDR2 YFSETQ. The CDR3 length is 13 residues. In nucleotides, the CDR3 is TGCGCCAGCAGCTTAAAGCCGGGAAACACCATATATTTT. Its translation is CASSLKPGNTIYF.

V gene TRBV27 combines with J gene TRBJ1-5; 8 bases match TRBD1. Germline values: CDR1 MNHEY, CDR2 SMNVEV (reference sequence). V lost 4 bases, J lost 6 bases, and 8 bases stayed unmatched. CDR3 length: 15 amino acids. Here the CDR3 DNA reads TGTGCCAGCAGTTCGAGACAGGGGAGGGTTCAGCCCCAGCATTTT. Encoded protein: CASSSRQGRVQPQHF.

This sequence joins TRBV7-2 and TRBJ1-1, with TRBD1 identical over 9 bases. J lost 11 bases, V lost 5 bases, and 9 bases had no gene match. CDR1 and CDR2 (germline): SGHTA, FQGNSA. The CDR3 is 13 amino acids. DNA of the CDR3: TGTGCCAGCAGCCTCGGACAGGGGATCATGGCTTTCTTT. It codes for CASSLGQGIMAFF.

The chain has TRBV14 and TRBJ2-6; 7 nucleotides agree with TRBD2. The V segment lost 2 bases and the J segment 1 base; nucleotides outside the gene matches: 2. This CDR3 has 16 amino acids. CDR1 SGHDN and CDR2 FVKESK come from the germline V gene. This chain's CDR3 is CASSQPGRSGANVLTF. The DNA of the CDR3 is TGTGCCAGCAGCCAACCCGGGAGGTCTGGGGCCAACGTCCTGACTTTC.

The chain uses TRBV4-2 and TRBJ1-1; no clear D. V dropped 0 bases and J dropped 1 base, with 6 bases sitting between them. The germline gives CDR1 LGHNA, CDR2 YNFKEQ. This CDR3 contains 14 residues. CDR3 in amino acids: CASSQERWNTEAFF. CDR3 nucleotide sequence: TGTGCCAGCAGCCAAGAACGGTGGAACACTGAAGCTTTCTTT.

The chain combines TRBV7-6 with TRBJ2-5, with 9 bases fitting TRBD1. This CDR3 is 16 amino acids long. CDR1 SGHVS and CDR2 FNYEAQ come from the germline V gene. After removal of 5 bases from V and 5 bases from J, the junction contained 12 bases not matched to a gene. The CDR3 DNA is TGTGCCAGCAGCCCCACCCCGGGACAGGGCGGCGAGACCCAGTACTTC. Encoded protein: CASSPTPGQGGETQYF. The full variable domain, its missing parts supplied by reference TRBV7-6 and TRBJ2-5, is GAGVSQSPRYKVTKRGQDVALRCDPISGHVSLYWYRQALGQGPEFLTYFNYEAQQDKSGLPNDRFSAERPEGSISTLTIQRTEQRDSAMYRCASSPTPGQGGETQYFGPGTRLLVL.

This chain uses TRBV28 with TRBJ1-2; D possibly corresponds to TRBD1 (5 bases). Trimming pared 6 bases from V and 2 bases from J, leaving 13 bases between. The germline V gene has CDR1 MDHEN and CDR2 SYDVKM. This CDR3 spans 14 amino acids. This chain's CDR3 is CASRQGGYNYGYTF. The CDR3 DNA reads TGTGCCAGCAGGCAGGGTGGGTACAACTATGGCTACACCTTC.

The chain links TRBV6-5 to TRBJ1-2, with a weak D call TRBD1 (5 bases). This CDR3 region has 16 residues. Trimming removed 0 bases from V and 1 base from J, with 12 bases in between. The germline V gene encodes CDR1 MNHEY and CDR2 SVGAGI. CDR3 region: CASSYSGGRGNYGYTF. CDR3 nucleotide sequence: TGTGCCAGCAGTTACTCCGGGGGGAGGGGTAACTATGGCTACACCTTC.

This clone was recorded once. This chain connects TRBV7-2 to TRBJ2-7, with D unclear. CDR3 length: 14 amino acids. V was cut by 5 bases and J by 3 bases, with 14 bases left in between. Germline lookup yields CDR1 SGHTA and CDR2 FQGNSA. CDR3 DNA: TGTGCCAGCAGCCTAGTCGTCGGCGGCTACGAGCAGTACTTC. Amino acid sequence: CASSLVVGGYEQYF.

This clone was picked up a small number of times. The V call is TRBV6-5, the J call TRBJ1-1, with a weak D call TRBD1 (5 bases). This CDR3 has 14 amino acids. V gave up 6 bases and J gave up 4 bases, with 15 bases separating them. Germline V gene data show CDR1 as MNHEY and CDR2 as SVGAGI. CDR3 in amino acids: CASRSPGYGTEAFF. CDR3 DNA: TGTGCCAGCAGGTCCCCAGGGTACGGCACTGAAGCTTTCTTT.

In DNA, the CDR3 is TGTGCCAGCTCATCGCCCGGGACAGGGGGCGGCTACACCTTC. Translation: CASSSPGTGGGYTF. This chain uses TRBV18 with TRBJ1-2; TRBD1 matches at 12 bases. V trimming: 5 bases; J trimming: 8 bases; junction bases outside the gene matches: 6. This CDR3 contains 14 residues. The germline V gene has CDR1 KGHSH and CDR2 LQKENI.

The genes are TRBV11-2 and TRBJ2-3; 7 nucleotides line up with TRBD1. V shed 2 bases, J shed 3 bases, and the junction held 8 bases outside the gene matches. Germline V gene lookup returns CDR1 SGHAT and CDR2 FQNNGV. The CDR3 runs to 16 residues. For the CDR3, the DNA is TGTGCCAGCAGCTTACTCGACAGGGCGATTACAGATACGCAGTATTTT. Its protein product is CASSLLDRAITDTQYF.

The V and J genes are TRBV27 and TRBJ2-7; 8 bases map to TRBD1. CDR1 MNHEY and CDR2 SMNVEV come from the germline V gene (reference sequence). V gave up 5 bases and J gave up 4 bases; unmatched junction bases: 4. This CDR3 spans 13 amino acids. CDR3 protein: CASSRQGLYEQYF. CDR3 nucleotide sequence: TGTGCCAGCAGTCGACAGGGGTTGTACGAGCAGTACTTC.

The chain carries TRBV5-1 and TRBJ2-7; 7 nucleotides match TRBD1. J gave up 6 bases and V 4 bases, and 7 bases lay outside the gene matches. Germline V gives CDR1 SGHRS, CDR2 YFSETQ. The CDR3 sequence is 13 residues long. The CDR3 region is CASSPDRLSEQYF. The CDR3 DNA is TGCGCCAGCAGCCCGGACAGGCTCTCCGAGCAGTACTTC.

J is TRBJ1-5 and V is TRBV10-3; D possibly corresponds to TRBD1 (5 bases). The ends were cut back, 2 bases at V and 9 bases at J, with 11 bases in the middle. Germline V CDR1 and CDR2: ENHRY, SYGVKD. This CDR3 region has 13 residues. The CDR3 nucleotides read TGTGCCATCAGTGAGGACAGCGTAGGGCCCCAGCATTTT. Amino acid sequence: CAISEDSVGPQHF.

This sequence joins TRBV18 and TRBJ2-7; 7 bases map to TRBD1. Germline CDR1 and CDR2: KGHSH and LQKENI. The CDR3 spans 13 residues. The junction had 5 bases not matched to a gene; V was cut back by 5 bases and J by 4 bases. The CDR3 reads CASSAGTVYEQYF. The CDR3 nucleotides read TGTGCCAGCTCAGCCGGGACAGTGTACGAGCAGTACTTC. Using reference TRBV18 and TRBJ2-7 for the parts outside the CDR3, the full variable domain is NAGVMQNPRHLVRRRGQEARLRCSPMKGHSHVYWYRQLPEEGLKFMVYLQKENIIDESGMPKERFSAEFPKEGPSILRIQQVVRGDSAAYFCASSAGTVYEQYFGPGTRLTVT.

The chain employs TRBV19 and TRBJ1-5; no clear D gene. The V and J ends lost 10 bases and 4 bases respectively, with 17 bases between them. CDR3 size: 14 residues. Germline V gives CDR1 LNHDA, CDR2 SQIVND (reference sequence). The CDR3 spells CATNTGERNQPQHF. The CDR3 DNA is TGTGCCACTAATACCGGCGAGCGGAATCAGCCCCAGCATTTT.